Below, 8 T cell receptor beta chains from the same sample are listed, as sequenced in a study of T cells in Graves' hyperthyroidism and ophthalmopathy. There were TCR beta CDR3 regions amplified from RNA transcripts. TCR CDR3 underwent first-round RT-PCR with the HTBI primer set. TCRdb processed the multiplex PCR reads anew with MiXCR; each CDR3 protein has one entry. The sample yields over 250,000 distinct CDR3 sequences, about 17% seen once. The sequenced sample was blood. All receptors come from a woman aged 55-69 years with Graves' ophthalmopathy.

In this sample, this clonotype turned up a few times. The chain carries TRBV4-2 and TRBJ1-2; 7 bases align to TRBD1. CDR1 and CDR2 from the germline V gene are LGHNA and YNFKEQ. Trimming cost V 5 bases and J 2 bases; bases outside gene matches: 2. This CDR3 is built from 13 residues. CDR3 coding DNA: TGTGCCAGCAGCGGAGGGGGCAACTATGGCTACACCTTC. It is translated as CASSGGGNYGYTF.

This clonotype has only a few counts. V and J are TRBV7-2 and TRBJ2-1; TRBD2 agrees at 10 bases. The CDR3 totals 17 residues. V gave up 1 base and J gave up 3 bases; unmatched junction bases: 6. CDR1 is SGHTA, CDR2 FQGNSA, per germline. The CDR3 protein is CASSLVSSGRLYNEQFF. DNA of the CDR3: TGTGCCAGCAGCTTAGTCTCTAGCGGGAGACTCTACAATGAGCAGTTCTTC.

This clonotype was picked up a small number of times. The J gene is TRBJ2-7, the V gene TRBV3-1, with D perhaps matching TRBD2 (5 bases). The length of the CDR3 is 12 residues. The V gene's germline CDR1 is LGHDT and CDR2 YNNKEL (reference sequence). V lost 4 bases to trimming and J lost 6 bases, with 10 bases between them. CDR3 residues: CASSPTRAEQYF. Here the CDR3 DNA reads TGTGCCAGCAGCCCAACTAGGGCCGAGCAGTACTTC.

This chain connects TRBV9 to TRBJ2-7, with D perhaps TRBD2 (5 bases). The CDR3 length is 13 residues. The germline CDR1 and CDR2 sequences are SGDLS and YYNGEE. V shed 0 bases and J shed 3 bases, with 7 bases lying between them. The CDR3 bases are TGTGCCAGCAGCGTAGCCGAGGGCTACGAGCAGTACTTC. This encodes CASSVAEGYEQYF. Supplemented by reference TRBV9 and TRBJ2-7, the full variable domain reads DSGVTQTPKHLITATGQRVTLRCSPRSGDLSVYWYQQSLDQGLQFLIQYYNGEERAKGNILERFSAQQFPDLHSELNLSSLELGDSALYFCASSVAEGYEQYFGPGTRLTVT.

This clonotype has at least ten counts. V and J are TRBV7-3 and TRBJ2-3; TRBD2 aligns across 8 bases. In germline, CDR1 is SGHTA, CDR2 FQGTGA. V lost 5 bases and J lost 4; bases outside the gene matches: 8. This CDR3 spans 15 amino acids. This CDR3 reads CASSPGGGRPDTQYF. CDR3 DNA sequence: TGTGCCAGCAGCCCGGGGGGCGGGAGGCCAGATACGCAGTATTTT.

This clonotype was seen many times. The rearrangement links TRBV28 to TRBJ2-5; D uncertain. Germline V gene lookup returns CDR1 MDHEN and CDR2 SYDVKM. The CDR3 covers 13 residues. Trimming removed 10 bases at V and 4 bases at J, with 16 bases between. For the CDR3, the DNA is TGTGCCACCAACCCAGGTTCCTTAGAGACCCAGTACTTC. Translated: CATNPGSLETQYF.

A remark on this clonotype: The junction does not match germline at one end; this may be a read error. The rearrangement uses TRBV7-7 and TRBJ1-2; 7 bases are shared with TRBD1. CDR1 SSHAT and CDR2 FNYEAQ come from the germline V gene (reference sequence). The CDR3 covers 17 residues. The CDR3 spells CASSLPQRQGANYGYTF. The DNA for the CDR3 is TGTGCTAGCAGCTTACCCCAAAGACAGGGAGCTAACTATGGCTACACCTTC.

The sample holds many counts of this clonotype. The chain is built from TRBV6-1 and TRBJ2-1; 7 nucleotides align to TRBD2. The CDR3 totals 15 residues. Trimming removed 6 bases from V and 0 bases from J; junction bases left unmatched: 5. The germline gives CDR1 MNHNS, CDR2 SASEGT. DNA for the CDR3: TGTGCCAGCAGGCAGGGACTAAGCTCCTACAATGAGCAGTTCTTC. Translation: CASRQGLSSYNEQFF.